This TCR beta chain was captured in a study of T-cell memory formation after mild COVID-19 (dated by TCRdb to about 2021). In the study overall: TCR sequence clusters from the two donors were found to be largely donor specific. In two donors, T-cell clones that expanded and contracted after mild COVID-19 were followed by sequencing TCRalpha and TCRbeta repertoires longitudinally. The cohort was made up of two young adult volunteers, one female and one male, who were previously healthy.

What the study reported, not specific to this receptor: Balanced CD4/CD8 phenotypes were observed for clones contracting from day 15 to 85, whereas a bias towards CD4+ was observed for a second wave of clones expanding from day 15 to 37. Contracting CD4+ clones were found mainly in CM and EM memory subsets, while CD8+ clones were enriched in EMRA. SARS-CoV-2 specificity was not confirmed for the second-wave clones peaking on day 37. Only two mild cases were covered in the study, and larger cohorts including severe cases with pre-infection samples were considered necessary. Some responding clones were detected in pre-infection memory, which suggested that pre-existing cross-reactive memory T cells had joined the SARS-CoV-2 response.

Ficoll-Paque density gradient centrifugation was used to isolate PBMCs. At least ten counts were recorded for this clonotype. What antigen it recognizes has not been identified. Base qualities are missing; no much larger clone stands one base away. Looking up the germline V gene yields CDR1 MNHEY and CDR2 SVGAGI. Cut back by 7 bases and 13 bases, the V and J ends lie 17 bases apart. The CDR3 numbers 12 residues from cysteine through phenylalanine. Just the 36-base CDR3 DNA is kept, in frame starting at base 1. The sample was run on an Illumina NovaSeq 6000. TCRalpha and TCRbeta cDNA libraries were built by 5'RACE with constant-segment primers, adding sample barcodes and unique molecular identifiers. RNA was extracted from every sample with Trizol reagent. The libraries were amplified in two PCR steps, and the second step added a second sample barcode and Illumina TruSeq adapters. Sequencing of libraries was performed on an Illumina NovaSeq with 2 x 150 bp paired-end reads. As for how the authors treated the data: Reads were demultiplexed and collapsed into UMI-guided consensus sequences with migec v1.2.7. Using mixcr v2.1.11, UMI consensuses were aligned to TRA and TRB V and J templates and then assembled into clonotypes. A clonotype was counted as expanded or contracted only if both edgeR and NoisET called the change significant, with noise models trained on biological replicates. edgeR calls used a false discovery rate-adjusted p below 0.01 and a log2 fold-change threshold of 1. As an exploratory analysis of dynamics, max-normalized trajectories of the 1000 most abundant clonotypes were examined by PCA with hierarchical clustering. The CD4 or CD8 phenotype of responding clones was assigned using the separately sequenced CD4+ and CD8+ repertoires. TCRdb's own reprocessing of the public reads used fastp at Q25 and MiXCR and kept productive beta chains. Each entry is one CDR3 protein sequence, shown with its most common DNA and genes. The authors' filters were not applied to this entry. This sample lists about 44,000 distinct CDR3 sequences; over 6.5% were detected once. The top ten clones comprise 0.65% to 0.85% of the sample.

The clonotype was recovered from an adult who had mild COVID-19 (a few samples of this study predate the infection). The sample titles of this study are shuffled in the database, so cell type and time point are left out. The chain links TRBV6-5 with TRBJ2-1; the D region possibly corresponds to TRBD2 (6 bases align). Sequenced sample: PBMCs or a T cell subset sorted from them (not recorded which). The CDR3 region reads CASNQAGSIQFF. Read as DNA, the sequence is TGTGCCAGCAACCAGGCCGGGAGCATTCAGTTCTTC.